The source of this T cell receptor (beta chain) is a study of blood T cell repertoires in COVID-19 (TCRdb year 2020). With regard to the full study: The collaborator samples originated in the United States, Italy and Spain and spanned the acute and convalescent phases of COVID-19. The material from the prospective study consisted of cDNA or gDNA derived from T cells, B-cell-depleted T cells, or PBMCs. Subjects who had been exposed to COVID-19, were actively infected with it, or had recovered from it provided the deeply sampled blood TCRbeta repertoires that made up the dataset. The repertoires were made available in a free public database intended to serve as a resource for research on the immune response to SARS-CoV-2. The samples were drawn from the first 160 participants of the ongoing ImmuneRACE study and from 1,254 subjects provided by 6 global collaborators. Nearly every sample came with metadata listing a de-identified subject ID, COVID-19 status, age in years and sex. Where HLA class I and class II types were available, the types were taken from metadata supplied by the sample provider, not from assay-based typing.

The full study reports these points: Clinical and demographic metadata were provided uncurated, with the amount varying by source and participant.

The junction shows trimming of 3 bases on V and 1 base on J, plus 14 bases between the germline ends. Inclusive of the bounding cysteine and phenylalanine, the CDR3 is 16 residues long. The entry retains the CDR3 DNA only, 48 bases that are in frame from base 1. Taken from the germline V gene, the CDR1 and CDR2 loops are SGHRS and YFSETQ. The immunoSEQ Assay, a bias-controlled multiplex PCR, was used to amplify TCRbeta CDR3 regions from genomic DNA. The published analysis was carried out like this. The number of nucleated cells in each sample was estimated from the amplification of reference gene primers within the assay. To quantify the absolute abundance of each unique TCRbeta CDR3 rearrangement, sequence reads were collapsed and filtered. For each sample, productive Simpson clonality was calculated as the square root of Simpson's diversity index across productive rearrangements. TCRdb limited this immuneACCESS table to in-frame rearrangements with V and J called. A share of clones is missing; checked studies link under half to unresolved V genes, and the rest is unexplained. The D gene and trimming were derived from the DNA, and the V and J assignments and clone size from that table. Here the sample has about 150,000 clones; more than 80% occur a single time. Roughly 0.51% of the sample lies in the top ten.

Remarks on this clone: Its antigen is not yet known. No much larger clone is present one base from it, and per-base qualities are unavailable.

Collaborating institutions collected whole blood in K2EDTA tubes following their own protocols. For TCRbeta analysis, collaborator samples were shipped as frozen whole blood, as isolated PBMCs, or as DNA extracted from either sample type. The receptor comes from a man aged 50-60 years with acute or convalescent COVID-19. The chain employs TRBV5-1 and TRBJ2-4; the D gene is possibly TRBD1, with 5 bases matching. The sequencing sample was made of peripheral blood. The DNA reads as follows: TGCGCCAGCAGCTCAACAGGCCTACAGGCCAAAAACATTCAGTACTTC. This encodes CASSSTGLQAKNIQYF.